This T cell receptor (beta chain) appears in the sequencing data of a study of T cell responses to AZD1222 COVID-19 vaccine. Study-level background: Pooled together were second doses at about 4 or about 12 weeks.

Of note for this clone: Antigen: not known.

Clones were read by immunoSEQ multiplex PCR, and TCRdb kept only the in-frame ones, dropping some. The data contain around 130,000 clones, roughly 86% of them singletons. This CDR3 is 15 amino acids long. Trimming took 5 bases from V and 2 from J, leaving 14 bases between them. Per the germline V gene, CDR1 is SGHTA and CDR2 is FQGNSA. Study-level results: Receipt of two AZD1222 doses was followed by a rise in Spike-specific TCR breadth and depth. Baseline testing showed seropositivity in only six or seven AZD1222 recipients. Nearly half of spike-specific TCRs reportedly target variant regions that are unmutated in the B.1.351 and B.1.1.7 variants.

The source material was peripheral blood, sampled on day 0 of AZD1222 vaccination. The chain links TRBV7-2 to TRBJ2-3; D remains unclear. This receptor was taken from an adult in good health. The CDR3 spells CASSRGRTDTDTQYF. In nucleotides, the CDR3 is TGTGCCAGCAGCCGTGGACGGACGGACACAGATACGCAGTATTTT.